This TCR beta chain appears in the sequencing data of a study of CD8+ T cells in alopecia areata. RNA was extracted and reverse transcribed into cDNA as the sequencing template. Using immunoSEQ multiplex PCR, the repertoire was profiled, and TCRdb retains in-frame clones only, with some absent. The table lists 70,000 or so clones, roughly 57% of them singletons. The CDR3 extends over 13 amino acids. V dropped 2 bases and J dropped 2 bases, with 4 bases sitting between them. Germline V gene lookup returns CDR1 SGHVS and CDR2 FNYEAQ. Sequenced here: CD8+ T cells sorted from blood, sampled at week 0. This clonotype originated in a human donor with alopecia areata. The chain carries TRBV7-6 and TRBJ2-1; D gene uncertain. The CDR3 DNA is TGTGCCAGCAGCTTATCTACCTACAATGAGCAGTTCTTC. Translated, it gives CASSLSTYNEQFF.